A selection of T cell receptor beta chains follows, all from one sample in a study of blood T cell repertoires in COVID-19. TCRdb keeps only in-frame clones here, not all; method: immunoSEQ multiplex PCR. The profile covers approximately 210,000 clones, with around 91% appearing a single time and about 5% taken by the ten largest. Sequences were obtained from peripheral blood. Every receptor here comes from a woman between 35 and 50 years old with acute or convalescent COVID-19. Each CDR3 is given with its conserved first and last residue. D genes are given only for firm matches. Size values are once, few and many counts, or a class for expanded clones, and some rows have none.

TGTGCCAGCAGCTTCCCACAGGGGAGGGAGACCCAGTACTTC | CASSFPQGRETQYF | NA | TRBJ2-5 | TRBV5-6 | NA
TGTGCCAGCAGTGAAGATCCCGGGACAGGGGGCAAAGGAACTGAAGCTTTCTTT | CASSEDPGTGGKGTEAFF | TRBD1 | TRBJ1-1 | TRBV9 | NA
TGCGCCAGCAGCGCCCCCGGGACAGCAACCTATGGCTACACCTTC | CASSAPGTATYGYTF | TRBD1 | TRBJ1-2 | TRBV5-1 | NA
TGTGCCAGCAGGGACAGGGAGGATCAGCCCCAGCATTTT | CASRDREDQPQHF | TRBD1 | TRBJ1-5 | TRBV25-1 | NA
TGTGCCAGCAGTAAGGTCGATCGGGATGGCTACACCTTC | CASSKVDRDGYTF | NA | TRBJ1-2 | TRBV12-3/TRBV12-4 | NA
TGCACCAGCAGCCAAGATGGGACTAGCGGGGGAGACTACAATGAGCAGTTCTTC | CTSSQDGTSGGDYNEQFF | NA | TRBJ2-1 | TRBV1 | NA
TGTGCCAGCAGTTTATCGAGGCAGGGGGCATGGAACACTGAAGCTTTCTTT | CASSLSRQGAWNTEAFF | TRBD1 | TRBJ1-1 | TRBV27 | many
TGCGCCAGCAGCCCCGGACAGGGAGAGTATGGCTACACCTTC | CASSPGQGEYGYTF | TRBD1 | TRBJ1-2 | TRBV4-1 | NA
TGTGCCAGCAGTCCCAGGGCGAACACCGGGGAGCTGTTTTTT | CASSPRANTGELFF | NA | TRBJ2-2 | TRBV7-9 | NA
TGCAGCGTTGCCGAGACAGGGTATGCCGGGGAGCTGTTTTTT | CSVAETGYAGELFF | TRBD1 | TRBJ2-2 | TRBV29-1 | NA
TGTGCCATCAGTGATTCTGGGACAGGGAATGGCTACACCTTC | CAISDSGTGNGYTF | TRBD1 | TRBJ1-2 | TRBV10-3 | NA
TGTGCCAGCAGCTTCAGGGGGGTTTTTTCGTCACCCCTCCACTTT | CASSFRGVFSSPLHF | TRBD1 | TRBJ1-6 | TRBV7-2 | NA
TGTGCCAGCAGTTACTCGATTACAGGGAATAATGAGCAGTTCTTC | CASSYSITGNNEQFF | NA | TRBJ2-1 | TRBV6-2/TRBV6-3 | NA
TGCGCCAGCAGCTTGGCCGGGACAGGGCAAGAGACCCAGTACTTC | CASSLAGTGQETQYF | TRBD1 | TRBJ2-5 | TRBV5-1 | NA
TGTGCCAGCAGCTTGTACCAGGGGGCTGATACGCAGTATTTT | CASSLYQGADTQYF | TRBD1 | TRBJ2-3 | TRBV5-6 | NA
TGTGCCAGCAGCTTTCGACAGGGGGAGGGGAACACTGAAGCTTTCTTT | CASSFRQGEGNTEAFF | TRBD1 | TRBJ1-1 | TRBV7-2 | NA